The 15 T cell receptor beta chains reported below all come from one sample, sequenced in a study of blood T cell repertoires in COVID-19. TCRdb's table, derived via immunoSEQ multiplex PCR, lists solely in-frame clones and lacks some. The data contain about 130,000 clones, 75% to 85% of them singletons. The sample was peripheral blood. The receptors here all came from a woman aged 50 to 60 with acute or convalescent COVID-19.

The gene calls are TRBV24-1 and TRBJ1-5, with 11 bases fitting TRBD1. The CDR3 runs 20 residues. V shed 4 bases and J 1 base; nucleotides not matched to a gene: 14. CDR1 and CDR2 from the germline V gene are KGHDR and SFDVKD. DNA for the CDR3: TGTGCCACCAGTGAACGCCCGGGACAGGGGGGGTTTACGAGCAATCAGCCCCAGCATTTT. Protein product: CATSERPGQGGFTSNQPQHF.

The chain uses TRBV29-1 and TRBJ1-2; a weak D match, TRBD1 (5 bases). Germline V gene data show CDR1 as SQVTM and CDR2 as ANQGSEA. The CDR3 totals 14 residues. Trimming cost V 0 bases and J 4 bases, with 12 bases left between them. The DNA of the CDR3 is TGCAGCGTTGAAGAAGCGGGGCTATCCTATGGCTACACCTTC. This sequence encodes CSVEEAGLSYGYTF.

This chain uses TRBV5-1 with TRBJ2-1, with 11 positions matching TRBD2. Looked up from germline, CDR1 is SGHRS and CDR2 is YFSETQ. V was clipped by 3 bases and J by 6 bases; unmatched bases: 8. The CDR3 has 16 residues. The CDR3 reads CASSSLSGRAFNEQFF. The CDR3 DNA reads TGCGCCAGCAGCTCCCTTAGCGGGAGGGCCTTCAATGAGCAGTTCTTC.

This clone was picked up one time. The V call is TRBV7-9, the J call TRBJ2-7; D is uncertain. The germline V gene has CDR1 SEHNR and CDR2 FQNEAQ (reference sequence). V was trimmed by 0 bases and J by 1 base, leaving 19 bases between them. The length of the CDR3 is 18 residues. The CDR3 sequence is CASSLASWAEKKSYEQYF. Written as DNA, the CDR3 is TGTGCCAGCAGCTTAGCGAGTTGGGCAGAAAAAAAATCCTACGAGCAGTACTTC.

This chain joins TRBV28 and TRBJ1-5, with 9 bases matching TRBD1. Germline CDR1 and CDR2: MDHEN and SYDVKM. This CDR3 has 15 residues. V shed 6 bases, J shed 6 bases, and the junction held 9 bases outside the gene matches. CDR3 loop: CASSVTTGGGQPQHF. The CDR3 DNA follows: TGTGCCAGCAGCGTCACTACAGGGGGCGGTCAGCCCCAGCATTTT.

The chain has TRBV19 and TRBJ1-5, with a tentative D call TRBD1 (5 bases). The V gene lost 6 bases and the J gene lost 5 bases, with 17 bases spanning the gap. Per germline, CDR1 LNHDA and CDR2 SQIVND (reference sequence). The CDR3 has 15 residues. CDR3 loop: CASSPGGDGYQPQHF. The CDR3 DNA sequence: TGTGCCAGTAGCCCTGGGGGGGACGGTTATCAGCCCCAGCATTTT.

This clone was recorded a few times. This chain joins TRBV19 and TRBJ1-5; maybe TRBD1 (6 bases). V was trimmed by 5 bases and J by 2 bases, leaving 16 bases between them. The CDR3 covers 16 residues. The V gene's germline CDR1 is LNHDA and CDR2 SQIVND (reference sequence). CDR3 nucleotides: TGTGCCAGTAGTCCCAACAGGGAAAGTGGCAATCAGCCCCAGCATTTT. Translated: CASSPNRESGNQPQHF.

The rearrangement links TRBV4-2 to TRBJ2-5, with D possibly TRBD2 on 5 matching bases. Germline assignment: CDR1 LGHNA and CDR2 YNFKEQ. V was cut by 3 bases and J by 7 bases, with 9 bases left in between. CDR3 length: 12 amino acids. This chain's CDR3 is CASSQNEGTQYF. CDR3 DNA: TGTGCCAGCAGCCAGAACGAGGGGACCCAGTACTTC.

V usage is TRBV7-2 and J usage is TRBJ2-7, with 7 bases that match TRBD1. The junction had 4 bases not matched to a gene; V was cut back by 6 bases and J by 2 bases. Germline V gene data show CDR1 as SGHTA and CDR2 as FQGNSA. The CDR3 covers 13 residues. The CDR3 spells CASSRQGTYEQYF. DNA for the CDR3: TGTGCCAGCAGTAGACAGGGTACCTACGAGCAGTACTTC. The variable domain in full, completed from reference TRBV7-2 and TRBJ2-7, reads GAGVSQSPSNKVTEKGKDVELRCDPISGHTALYWYRQSLGQGLEFLIYFQGNSAPDKSGLPSDRFSAERTGGSVSTLTIQRTQQEDSAVYLCASSRQGTYEQYFGPGTRLTVT.

The rearrangement links TRBV19 to TRBJ2-1; 10 nucleotides agree with TRBD1. The length of the CDR3 is 15 residues. V was pared by 7 bases and J by 4 bases, with 7 bases of the junction left unmatched. CDR1 is LNHDA and CDR2 is SQIVND in the germline V gene (reference sequence). CDR3 sequence reads: CASMGQGWFYNEQFF. The CDR3 DNA sequence: TGTGCCAGTATGGGACAGGGGTGGTTTTACAATGAGCAGTTCTTC. Full variable domain (outside the CDR3, taken from reference TRBV19 and TRBJ2-1): DGGITQSPKYLFRKEGQNVTLSCEQNLNHDAMYWYRQDPGQGLRLIYYSQIVNDFQKGDIAEGYSVSREKKESFPLTVTSAQKNPTAFYLCASMGQGWFYNEQFFGPGTRLTVL.

This CDR3 reads CASSPLRQGRVEAFF. The CDR3 DNA is TGCGCCAGCAGCCCTTTACGCCAGGGTAGGGTTGAAGCTTTCTTT. The rearrangement joins TRBV4-1 to TRBJ1-1; weak D call: TRBD1 (5 bases). The CDR3 extends over 15 amino acids. The germline V gene has CDR1 MGHRA and CDR2 YSYEKL. Trimming removed 4 bases from V and 7 bases from J, with 19 bases in between.

V usage is TRBV2 and J usage is TRBJ1-5; 10 nucleotides match TRBD1. V dropped 7 bases and J dropped 5; count of bases not matched to a gene: 5. The CDR3 consists of 14 residues. Germline V gene data show CDR1 as SNHLY and CDR2 as FYNNEI. This CDR3 is CASTGQGSDQPQHF. CDR3 nucleotides: TGTGCCAGCACGGGACAGGGGTCGGATCAGCCCCAGCATTTT.

The chain couples TRBV7-9 to TRBJ1-2; D gene ambiguous. The germline gives CDR1 SEHNR, CDR2 FQNEAQ (reference sequence). The CDR3 is made up of 13 amino acids. V was trimmed by 5 bases and J by 2 bases, leaving 9 bases between them. The CDR3 is CASSPVLNYGYTF. The CDR3 DNA reads as TGTGCCAGCAGCCCGGTTCTGAACTATGGCTACACCTTC.

V and J are TRBV6-6 and TRBJ2-2; 9 bases are shared with TRBD1. CDR1 is MNHNY, CDR2 SVGAGI, per germline (reference sequence). The CDR3 totals 19 residues. The J segment lost 0 bases and the V segment lost 5 bases, leaving 13 bases of the junction unmatched. In DNA form, the CDR3 reads TGTGCCAGCAGTAGATTGTTACCCGGGACAGGGACGAACACCGGGGAGCTGTTTTTT. Protein product: CASSRLLPGTGTNTGELFF.

The chain employs TRBV28 and TRBJ2-7; the D gene is possibly TRBD1 (6 bases). CDR1 and CDR2 from the germline V gene are MDHEN and SYDVKM. Trimming removed 3 bases at V and 7 bases at J, with 22 bases between. The CDR3 has 16 residues. CDR3 in amino acids: CASSFALRTVEFEQYF. The DNA of the CDR3 is TGTGCCAGCAGTTTCGCGTTGCGGACAGTAGAGTTTGAGCAGTACTTC. The full variable domain, completed using reference TRBV28 and TRBJ2-7, is DVKVTQSSRYLVKRTGEKVFLECVQDMDHENMFWYRQDPGLGLRLIYFSYDVKMKEKGDIPEGYSVSREKKERFSLILESASTNQTSMYLCASSFALRTVEFEQYFGPGTRLTVT.